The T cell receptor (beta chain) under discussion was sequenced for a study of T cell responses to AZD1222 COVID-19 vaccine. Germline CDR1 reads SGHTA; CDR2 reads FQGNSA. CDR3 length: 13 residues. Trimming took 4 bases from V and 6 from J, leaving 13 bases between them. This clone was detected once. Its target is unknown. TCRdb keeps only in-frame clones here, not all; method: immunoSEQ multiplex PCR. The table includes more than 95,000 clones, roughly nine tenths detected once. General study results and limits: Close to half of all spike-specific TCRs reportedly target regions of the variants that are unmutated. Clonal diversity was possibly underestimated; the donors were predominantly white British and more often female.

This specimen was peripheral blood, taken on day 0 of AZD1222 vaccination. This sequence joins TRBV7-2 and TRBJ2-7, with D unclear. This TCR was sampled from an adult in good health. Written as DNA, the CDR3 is TGTGCCAGCAGCTATGGCGCACAGCGCGAGCAGTACTTC. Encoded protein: CASSYGAQREQYF.